The 6 T cell receptor beta chains in this list originate from one sample, sequenced in a study of post-analysis software for immune sequencing data (dated by TCRdb to the mid-2010s). Broad study findings and their caveats: Significantly higher frequencies in patients than in controls were found for about five TRBV segments, including TRBV5-6, TRBV5-1 and TRBV20-1.

Which antigens these TCRs recognize remains unknown. Library generation was performed with PCR. The listed sequencing device is Illumina HiSeq 2500. Unique molecular identifiers were incorporated into TCR beta cDNA libraries to reduce PCR and sequencing biases. TCRdb reworked the public reads: Q25 trimming with fastp, MiXCR clone assembly, productive beta chains retained. Merged by CDR3 protein, the rows form single entries marked with the most common genes and DNA. The sample profile shows some 450,000 distinct CDR3 sequences; around 40% of them were found once. Around 10% of the sample is taken by the ten largest. Sequenced: blood. The receptors here all came from a girl aged 5 to 17 with multiple sclerosis.

The chain employs TRBV7-2 and TRBJ2-1, with 8 bases fitting TRBD1. The CDR3 has 13 residues. Germline-derived CDR1 and CDR2 are SGHTA and FQGNSA. Germline trimming cut 2 bases from V and 7 bases from J; bases unmatched to any gene: 1. This CDR3 is CASSLQGANEQFF. The CDR3 DNA follows: TGTGCCAGCAGCTTACAGGGGGCGAATGAGCAGTTCTTC.

The CDR3 protein is CASSIYTGESSYEQYF. CDR3 bases: TGTGCCAGCTCAATCTACACGGGAGAAAGTTCCTACGAGCAGTACTTC. V is TRBV18 and J is TRBJ2-7; weak D call: TRBD2 (6 bases). V lost 5 bases, J lost 1 base, and 18 bases lay in between. The germline gives CDR1 KGHSH, CDR2 LQKENI. The CDR3 is made up of 16 amino acids. The variable domain in full, with the rest retrieved from reference TRBV18 and TRBJ2-7, is NAGVMQNPRHLVRRRGQEARLRCSPMKGHSHVYWYRQLPEEGLKFMVYLQKENIIDESGMPKERFSAEFPKEGPSILRIQQVVRGDSAAYFCASSIYTGESSYEQYFGPGTRLTVT.

As regards this clonotype: The junction and the germline gene differ at one end; a read error may be behind it. The CDR3 is CANSLEAVNLDTQYF. CDR3 nucleotide sequence: TGTGCCAACAGCTTGGAGGCCGTTAACCTAGATACGCAGTATTTT. This rearrangement joins TRBV5-5 to TRBJ2-3; tentative D call: TRBD2 (5 bases). Per the germline V gene, CDR1 is SGHKS and CDR2 is YYEKEE (reference sequence). The CDR3 is 15 residues long. The full variable domain, rest sourced from reference TRBV5-5 and TRBJ2-3, is DAGVTQSPTHLIKTRGQQVTLRCSPISGHKSVSWYQQVLGQGPQFIFQYYEKEERGRGNFPDRFSARQFPNYSSELNVNALLLGDSALYLCANSLEAVNLDTQYFGPGTRLTVL.

The chain joins TRBV20-1 to TRBJ2-7, with a possible D match to TRBD1 (6 bases). The CDR3 sequence is 13 residues long. Germline assignment: CDR1 DFQATT and CDR2 SNEGSKA (reference sequence). Trimming removed 2 bases from V and 2 bases from J, with 10 bases in between. The CDR3 here is CSARQGHPYEQYF. As DNA, the CDR3 is TGCAGTGCTAGACAGGGACACCCCTACGAGCAGTACTTC.

The chain combines TRBV7-8 with TRBJ2-1; D unresolved. The CDR3 consists of 15 residues. The germline gives CDR1 SGHVS, CDR2 FQNEAQ. V dropped 6 bases and J dropped 4 bases, with 16 bases sitting between them. The CDR3 region is CASRTSRSQYNEQFF. The CDR3 bases are TGTGCCAGCAGAACCAGCAGGTCCCAATACAATGAGCAGTTCTTC.

This clonotype occurred a few times. The rearrangement uses TRBV7-2 and TRBJ2-1, with TRBD1 identical over 9 bases. This CDR3 has 11 amino acids. Germline CDR1 and CDR2: SGHTA and FQGNSA. V lost 5 bases to trimming and J lost 14 bases; unmatched junction nucleotides: 4. CDR3 loop: CASSDRGKEFF. The CDR3 nucleotides are TGTGCCAGCAGCGACAGGGGGAAGGAGTTCTTC.